One and the same sample provided the 23 T cell receptor beta chains below, sequenced in a study of T cells after yellow fever vaccination (dated by TCRdb to between 2017 and 2020). Read against the paper, the sample's treatment or condition label means: live attenuated yellow fever vaccine strain. Library prep was done by 5' RACE. TCRdb records Illumina NovaSeq 6000 as the sequencer. TCRdb trimmed public reads at Q25 via fastp, called clones via MiXCR and kept in-frame beta chains. When rows share a CDR3 protein, they turn into one entry using the most common DNA and genes. The sample profile shows more than 95,000 distinct CDR3 sequences; about 16% of them were found once. Of the sample, roughly two fifths is held by the ten largest clones. Here the sequenced sample was CD8+ T cells sorted from PBMCs, taken 5 days after the yellow fever booster vaccination. The receptors here all came from a man between 18 and 35 years old who received the YFV17D yellow fever vaccine.

This clonotype was observed at least ten times. The chain recombines TRBV6-2 or TRBV6-3 with TRBJ1-1; no definite D call. V was clipped by 0 bases and J by 6 bases, with 11 bases between them. The length of the CDR3 is 14 residues. The germline gives CDR1 MNHEY, CDR2 SVGEGT. The CDR3 loop is CASSYSWGTSEAFF. Here the CDR3 DNA reads TGTGCCAGCAGTTACTCGTGGGGAACATCTGAAGCTTTCTTT.

The V call is TRBV19, the J call TRBJ2-5; TRBD2 aligns across 8 bases. V lost 5 bases, J lost 6 bases, and 5 bases stayed unmatched. Germline CDR1 is LNHDA and CDR2 is SQIVND (reference sequence). The length of the CDR3 is 13 residues. CDR3 nucleotide sequence: TGTGCCAGTAGTTCGGGGGGGAGTAAGACCCAGTACTTC. Protein: CASSSGGSKTQYF. The full variable domain, completed using reference TRBV19 and TRBJ2-5, is DGGITQSPKYLFRKEGQNVTLSCEQNLNHDAMYWYRQDPGQGLRLIYYSQIVNDFQKGDIAEGYSVSREKKESFPLTVTSAQKNPTAFYLCASSSGGSKTQYFGPGTRLLVL.

This sequence joins TRBV4-3 and TRBJ1-2; TRBD1 is a possible D gene (6 bases). CDR1 is LGHNA and CDR2 is YSLEER in the germline V gene. The CDR3 loop spans 16 amino acids. Deletions cut 0 bases from V and 4 bases from J, with 15 bases between. This chain's CDR3 is CASSQDRGGAVYGYTF. CDR3 coding DNA: TGCGCCAGCAGCCAAGATCGGGGGGGCGCGGTCTATGGCTACACCTTC.

This clonotype has only a few counts. This chain links TRBV4-2 with TRBJ2-1, with D perhaps matching TRBD2 (6 bases). This CDR3 has 17 amino acids. The V and J ends lost 1 base and 0 bases respectively, with 13 bases between them. Per germline, CDR1 LGHNA and CDR2 YNFKEQ. The CDR3 region has the DNA TGTGCCAGCAGCCAAGTGTTGGGGCGGGGCTCCTACAATGAGCAGTTCTTC. Encoded protein: CASSQVLGRGSYNEQFF.

This sequence joins TRBV28 and TRBJ1-3; no clear D gene. The CDR3 has 16 amino acids. Germline loops: CDR1 MDHEN, CDR2 SYDVKM. V gave up 3 bases and J gave up 0 bases, with 12 bases separating them. Here the CDR3 reads CASSLIGSISGNTIYF. The CDR3 DNA is TGTGCCAGCAGTTTGATTGGCAGCATCTCTGGAAACACCATATATTTT.

The chain couples TRBV4-3 to TRBJ2-5; perhaps TRBD2 as D (5 bases). Per the germline V gene, CDR1 is LGHNA and CDR2 is YSLEER. The length of the CDR3 is 17 residues. V lost 4 bases to trimming and J lost 4 bases, with 22 bases between them. The CDR3 region is CASSPGDRTSGRETQYF. As DNA, the CDR3 is TGCGCCAGCAGCCCTGGAGATAGGACTTCTGGGAGAGAGACCCAGTACTTC.

At least ten counts were recorded for this clonotype. The V and J genes are TRBV29-1 and TRBJ2-2; tentatively, D is TRBD1 or TRBD2 (5 bases each). The CDR3 is 14 amino acids. Germline-derived CDR1 and CDR2 are SQVTM and ANQGSEA. V was trimmed by 4 bases and J by 2 bases, leaving 11 bases between them. CDR3 DNA sequence: TGCAGCGTTGTGGCCGGGGCCAACACCGGGGAGCTGTTTTTT. Protein: CSVVAGANTGELFF.

This clonotype appeared a few times. The rearrangement uses TRBV6-1 and TRBJ1-5; no clear D. Trimming left V 2 bases short and J 5 bases short, with 4 bases between. CDR3 length: 12 amino acids. CDR1 and CDR2 (germline): MNHNS, SASEGT. The CDR3 here is CASSEHYQPQHF. CDR3 in DNA: TGTGCCAGCAGTGAACACTATCAGCCCCAGCATTTT.

This chain joins TRBV15 and TRBJ1-6; TRBD1 matches 9 bases. Per the germline V gene, CDR1 is LNHNV and CDR2 is YYDKDF (reference sequence). The ends lost 3 bases at V and 8 bases at J; junction bases unmatched: 5. There are 15 residues in the CDR3. DNA for the CDR3: TGTGCCACCAGCAGCCCCGGGACAGGGTATTCACCCCTCCACTTT. Protein product: CATSSPGTGYSPLHF.

The chain carries TRBV25-1 and TRBJ1-2; 8 bases match TRBD1. The length of the CDR3 is 15 residues. The V and J ends lost 2 bases and 5 bases, in that order; junction bases with no gene match: 7. From germline, CDR1 is MGHDK and CDR2 SYGVNS. The CDR3 bases are TGTGCCAGCAGTGAAGGTACAGGGGGATGGTATGGCTACACCTTC. It specifies CASSEGTGGWYGYTF.

The V gene is TRBV7-9, the J gene TRBJ2-7, with 10 bases matching TRBD1. Germline-derived CDR1 and CDR2 are SEHNR and FQNEAQ (reference sequence). V lost 1 base, J lost 6 bases, and 6 bases stayed unmatched. The CDR3 sequence is 15 residues long. CDR3 DNA sequence: TGTGCCAGCAGCTTAGAAGGGACAGGGGTGGCCGAGCAGTACGTC. This gives the protein CASSLEGTGVAEQYV.

This clonotype appeared a few times. V and J are TRBV24-1 and TRBJ1-5, with D unresolved. In germline, CDR1 is KGHDR, CDR2 SFDVKD. The V and J ends lost 3 bases and 2 bases respectively, with 10 bases between them. The length of the CDR3 is 15 residues. The CDR3 DNA is TGTGCCACCAGTGATCGTAGGATGGGCAATCAGCCCCAGCATTTT. As protein: CATSDRRMGNQPQHF.

The V gene is TRBV10-3, the J gene TRBJ2-5; D is undetermined. V dropped 2 bases and J dropped 4 bases, with 5 bases sitting between them. The CDR3 sequence is 12 residues long. CDR1 is ENHRY, CDR2 SYGVKD, per germline. The DNA for the CDR3 is TGTGCCATCAGTGAGCCCTTAGAGACCCAGTACTTC. Protein product: CAISEPLETQYF.

This clonotype appeared many times. This chain's CDR3 is CASSLRGSQETQYF. In DNA form, the CDR3 reads TGTGCCAGCAGTTTACGGGGCAGCCAAGAGACCCAGTACTTC. The genes are TRBV12-3 or TRBV12-4 and TRBJ2-5, with D perhaps being TRBD1 or TRBD2 (5 bases each). CDR3 length equals 14 residues. V dropped 2 bases and J dropped 1 base, with 8 bases sitting between them.

The chain uses TRBV4-3 and TRBJ2-7; D is unclear. From germline, CDR1 is LGHNA and CDR2 YSLEER. Trimming took 0 bases from V and 3 from J, leaving 9 bases between them. The CDR3 has 14 residues. CDR3 sequence (DNA): TGCGCCAGCAGCCAAGATTCGGACGGCTACGAGCAGTACTTC. This gives the protein CASSQDSDGYEQYF.

This clonotype has only a few counts. The rearrangement uses TRBV12-3 or TRBV12-4 and TRBJ2-1; TRBD2 matches at 7 bases. J was trimmed by 7 bases and V by 8 bases; bases with no gene match: 5. The CDR3 spans 12 residues. The DNA of the CDR3 is TGTGCCAGCGCGGGGGACCCTAATGAGCAGTTCTTC. Protein product: CASAGDPNEQFF.

This clonotype appeared a few times. The genes are TRBV18 and TRBJ2-5; D may match TRBD1 or TRBD2 (5 bases each). The CDR3 is 14 amino acids. Germline V lookup: CDR1 KGHSH, CDR2 LQKENI. Trimming took off 2 bases at V and 4 bases at J, with 11 bases between the two ends. CDR3 protein: CASSPGAAGETQYF. DNA for the CDR3: TGTGCCAGCTCACCAGGGGCTGCGGGAGAGACCCAGTACTTC.

This clonotype was seen more than once but under ten times. The CDR3 region is CASPRSTGELFF. CDR3 DNA: TGTGCCAGTCCTCGATCCACCGGGGAGCTGTTTTTT. This chain uses TRBV27 with TRBJ2-2; D ambiguous. The CDR3 contains 12 residues. From germline, CDR1 is MNHEY and CDR2 SMNVEV (reference sequence). The ends were cut back, 9 bases at V and 4 bases at J, with 9 bases in the middle.

CDR3 sequence (DNA): TGTGCTAGTGGTTTTTCTGAGGGGGCTAAAGATCCCCCCAAGCAGTACTTC. Translation: CASGFSEGAKDPPKQYF. This rearrangement joins TRBV12-5 to TRBJ2-7, with TRBD1 matching over 7 bases. Trimming at V came to 3 bases and at J to 8 bases, leaving 19 bases not matched to a gene. Per germline, CDR1 LGHNT and CDR2 FRNRAP. This CDR3 is 17 amino acids long.

This chain uses TRBV24-1 with TRBJ1-2; 7 bases line up with TRBD1. The CDR3 covers 19 residues. Germline lookup yields CDR1 KGHDR and CDR2 SFDVKD. The V segment lost 0 bases and the J segment 4 bases; nucleotides outside the gene matches: 16. The CDR3 nucleotides read TGTGCCACCAGTGATTTGCCGGGACAGTCCCTCCCATCCCTCTATGGCTACACCTTC. Translating gives CATSDLPGQSLPSLYGYTF.

In this sample, this clonotype turned up many times. The J gene is TRBJ2-2, the V gene TRBV4-1; D is possibly TRBD2 (5 bases). Germline assignment: CDR1 MGHRA and CDR2 YSYEKL. Trimming took 1 base from V and 4 from J, leaving 7 bases between them. The CDR3 is made up of 14 amino acids. The CDR3 coding sequence is TGCGCCAGCAGCCAAGCGGGGTTCACCGGGGAGCTGTTTTTT. Amino acids: CASSQAGFTGELFF.

This clonotype was recorded at least ten times. The chain employs TRBV7-2 and TRBJ2-1, with 7 bases matching TRBD1. Germline-derived CDR1 and CDR2 are SGHTA and FQGNSA. J gave up 9 bases and V 6 bases, and 11 bases lay outside the gene matches. This CDR3 has 14 residues. This chain's CDR3 is CASSRGPPRGEQFF. The CDR3 DNA reads as TGTGCCAGCAGTAGGGGGCCCCCCAGGGGTGAGCAGTTCTTC.

This clonotype occurred a few times. The CDR3 nucleotides read TGTGCCAGCTCACCCCCGGACAGGGGATATCAGGATACGCAGTATTTT. This sequence encodes CASSPPDRGYQDTQYF. The V call is TRBV18, the J call TRBJ2-3, with 9 bases fitting TRBD1. The germline V gene encodes CDR1 KGHSH and CDR2 LQKENI. V gave up 3 bases and J gave up 6 bases; unmatched junction bases: 10. This CDR3 has 16 amino acids.